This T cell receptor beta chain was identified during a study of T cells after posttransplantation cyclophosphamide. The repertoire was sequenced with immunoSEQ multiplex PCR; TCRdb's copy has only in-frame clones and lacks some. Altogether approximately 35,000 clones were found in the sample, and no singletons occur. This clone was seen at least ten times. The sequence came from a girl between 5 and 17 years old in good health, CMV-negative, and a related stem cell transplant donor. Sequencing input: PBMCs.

Here the CDR3 reads CASSSTSGGFDTQYF. The CDR3 nucleotides read TGCGCCAGCAGCTCGACTAGCGGGGGGTTCGATACGCAGTATTTT. This chain connects TRBV4-1 to TRBJ2-3, with TRBD2 matching 13 bases. There are 15 residues in the CDR3. Germline V lookup: CDR1 MGHRA, CDR2 YSYEKL. With V trimmed by 5 bases and J by 6 bases, 5 bases remained unmatched.